These 13 T cell receptor beta chains were sequenced from one sample in a study of Graves' ophthalmopathy and Graves' hyperthyroidism. TCR beta CDR3 amplification used RNA transcripts. An initial RT-PCR round employing HTBI primers preceded a second-round multiplex PCR. TCRdb re-analysed the multiplex PCR reads in MiXCR, keeping a single row per CDR3 protein. The sample consists of over 500,000 distinct CDR3 sequences, 22% of them appearing once. The sequenced sample consisted of peripheral blood. These receptor sequences come from a woman younger than 35 with stable Graves' hyperthyroidism. Some clones in this sample may be carry-over from other donors' samples.

This clonotype was detected ten times or more. The rearrangement uses TRBV5-1 and TRBJ2-7, with 10 bases matching TRBD2. Per the germline V gene, CDR1 is SGHRS and CDR2 is YFSETQ. This CDR3 has 15 amino acids. J lost 2 bases, V lost 3 bases, and 5 bases had no gene match. The CDR3 here is CASSSGTSDTYEQYF. The CDR3 DNA sequence: TGCGCCAGCAGCTCCGGGACTAGCGATACCTACGAGCAGTACTTC.

This clonotype was counted ten times or more. The genes are TRBV20-1 and TRBJ2-7; 7 bases are shared with TRBD2. The V and J ends lost 5 bases and 0 bases, in that order; junction bases with no gene match: 10. Germline V gene data show CDR1 as DFQATT and CDR2 as SNEGSKA (reference sequence). This CDR3 comprises 15 residues. CDR3 sequence reads: CSAPPLAENSYEQYF. DNA of the CDR3: TGCAGTGCTCCTCCCCTAGCGGAGAACTCCTACGAGCAGTACTTC.

This clonotype showed up many times. The chain uses TRBV20-1 and TRBJ1-5; D gene unclear. Germline values: CDR1 DFQATT, CDR2 SNEGSKA (reference sequence). Trimming shortened V by 0 bases and J by 11 bases, and 20 bases separated the two germline ends. The CDR3 totals 15 residues. In DNA form, the CDR3 reads TGCAGTGCTAGAGATCCCTATAACTTAATCATGGCCCAGCATTTT. Encoded protein: CSARDPYNLIMAQHF.

This clonotype has a handful of counts. The V gene is TRBV24-1, the J gene TRBJ1-1; D call uncertain. Trimming left V 0 bases short and J 1 base short, with 2 bases between. The CDR3 sequence is 13 residues long. Germline V CDR1 and CDR2: KGHDR, SFDVKD. CDR3 sequence reads: CATSDLPNTEAFF. The CDR3 DNA reads as TGTGCCACCAGTGATTTGCCGAACACTGAAGCTTTCTTT.

This clonotype appeared a few times. The J gene is TRBJ1-6, the V gene TRBV27; D is possibly TRBD1 (6 bases). V lost 6 bases to trimming and J lost 6 bases, with 15 bases between them. CDR1 is MNHEY, CDR2 SMNVEV, per germline (reference sequence). CDR3 length: 15 residues. DNA for the CDR3: TGTGCCAGCAGGCCCACCAGGGGATTTAATTCACCCCTCCACTTT. Translating gives CASRPTRGFNSPLHF.

The chain joins TRBV12-3 or TRBV12-4 to TRBJ1-2, with a tentative D call TRBD1 (5 bases). CDR3 size: 13 residues. Trimming stripped 8 bases from V and 7 bases from J, with 17 bases between. Here the CDR3 DNA reads TGTGCCAGCTCAACCTCGGGGGTTCCTGGCTACACCTTC. Translation: CASSTSGVPGYTF.

This clonotype was detected only a few times. The V call is TRBV11-2, the J call TRBJ1-4; D ambiguous. The germline CDR1 and CDR2 sequences are SGHAT and FQNNGV. V was shortened by 3 bases and J by 8 bases, with 10 bases between the two germline ends. The CDR3 runs to 13 residues. In nucleotides, the CDR3 is TGTGCCAGCAGCTTGGAAAGGACCGAAAAACTGTTTTTT. Its protein product is CASSLERTEKLFF.

This clonotype was seen ten or more times. This chain connects TRBV6-5 to TRBJ1-6; 10 bases fit TRBD1. The trim removed 0 bases at V and 9 bases at J, leaving 11 bases unmatched. Per germline, CDR1 MNHEY and CDR2 SVGAGI. The CDR3 runs to 18 residues. CDR3 in amino acids: CASSYSYTGTGVSSPLHF. CDR3 in DNA: TGTGCCAGCAGTTACTCGTATACTGGGACAGGGGTTAGTTCACCCCTCCACTTT.

This clonotype was counted at least ten times. The rearrangement joins TRBV28 to TRBJ1-6; weak D call: TRBD1 (6 bases). In germline, CDR1 is MDHEN, CDR2 SYDVKM. The germline V and J ends were trimmed by 9 bases and 9 bases, with 12 bases remaining between them. This CDR3 has 12 residues. CDR3 sequence: CASREGGSPLHF. The CDR3 DNA follows: TGTGCCAGTAGGGAAGGGGGTTCACCCCTCCACTTT.

The CDR3 bases are TGTGCCAGCAGGGACGCCGATGGCTACACCTTC. This encodes CASRDADGYTF. The rearrangement joins TRBV6-1 to TRBJ1-2; D gene unclear. V lost 6 bases to trimming and J lost 6 bases, with 8 bases between them. The CDR3 is made up of 11 amino acids. Germline V gene data show CDR1 as MNHNS and CDR2 as SASEGT.

This clonotype was observed many times. CDR3 sequence reads: CASSPLSSGSYEQYF. CDR3 DNA: TGTGCCAGCAGTCCCCTGAGTAGCGGGAGCTACGAGCAGTACTTC. V and J are TRBV27 and TRBJ2-7, with 9 bases fitting TRBD2. There are 15 residues in the CDR3. J was trimmed by 3 bases and V by 5 bases; bases with no gene match: 8. Germline V gene data show CDR1 as MNHEY and CDR2 as SMNVEV (reference sequence).

The chain combines TRBV6-1 with TRBJ1-1, with TRBD1 as a possible D gene (6 bases). The CDR3 covers 15 residues. Germline assignment: CDR1 MNHNS and CDR2 SASEGT. The V gene lost 0 bases and the J gene lost 3 bases, with 11 bases spanning the gap. The chain's CDR3 is CASSEAGRGYTEAFF. DNA of the CDR3: TGTGCCAGCAGTGAAGCTGGCAGGGGTTACACTGAAGCTTTCTTT.

The gene calls are TRBV2 and TRBJ1-5; perhaps TRBD1 as D (6 bases). The CDR3 spans 15 residues. The germline V gene encodes CDR1 SNHLY and CDR2 FYNNEI. Between the trimmed V and J ends, which lost 2 bases and 3 bases, there was a span of 11 bases. As DNA, the CDR3 is TGTGCCAGCAGTGAACTACAGGGCGTCAATCAGCCCCAGCATTTT. This translates into CASSELQGVNQPQHF.